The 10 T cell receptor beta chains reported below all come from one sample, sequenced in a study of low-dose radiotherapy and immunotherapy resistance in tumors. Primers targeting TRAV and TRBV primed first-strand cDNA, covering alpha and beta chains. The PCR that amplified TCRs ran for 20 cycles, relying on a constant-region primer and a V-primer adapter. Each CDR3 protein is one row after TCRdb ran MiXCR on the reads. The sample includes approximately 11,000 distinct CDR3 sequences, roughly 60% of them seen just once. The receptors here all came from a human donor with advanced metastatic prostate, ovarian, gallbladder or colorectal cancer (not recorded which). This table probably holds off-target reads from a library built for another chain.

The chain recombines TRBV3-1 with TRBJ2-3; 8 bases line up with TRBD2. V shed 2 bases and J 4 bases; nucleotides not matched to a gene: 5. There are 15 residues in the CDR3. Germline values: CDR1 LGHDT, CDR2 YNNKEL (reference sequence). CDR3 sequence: CASSQRLAGADTQYF. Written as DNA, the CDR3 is TGTGCCAGCAGCCAACGTCTAGCGGGTGCAGATACGCAGTATTTT.

The CDR3 reads CASMRSTNEKLFF. Written as DNA, the CDR3 is TGTGCCAGCATGCGCTCAACTAATGAAAAACTGTTTTTT. This chain joins TRBV28 and TRBJ1-4, with D unresolved. The CDR3 length is 13 residues. CDR1 and CDR2 (germline): MDHEN, SYDVKM. V lost 7 bases to trimming and J lost 0 bases, with 6 bases between them.

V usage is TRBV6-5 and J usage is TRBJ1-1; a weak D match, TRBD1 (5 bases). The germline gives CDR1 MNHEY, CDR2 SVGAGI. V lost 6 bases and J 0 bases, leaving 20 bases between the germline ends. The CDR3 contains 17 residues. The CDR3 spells CASSVTDRGTMNTEAFF. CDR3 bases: TGTGCCAGCAGCGTTACCGATCGGGGCACAATGAACACTGAAGCTTTCTTT.

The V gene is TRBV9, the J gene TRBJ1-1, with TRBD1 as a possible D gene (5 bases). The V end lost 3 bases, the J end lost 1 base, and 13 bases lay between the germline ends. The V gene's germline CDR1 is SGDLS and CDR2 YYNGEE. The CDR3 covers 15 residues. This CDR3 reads CASSGGSGRNTEAFF. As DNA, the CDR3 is TGTGCCAGCAGCGGTGGATCAGGGAGGAACACTGAAGCTTTCTTT.

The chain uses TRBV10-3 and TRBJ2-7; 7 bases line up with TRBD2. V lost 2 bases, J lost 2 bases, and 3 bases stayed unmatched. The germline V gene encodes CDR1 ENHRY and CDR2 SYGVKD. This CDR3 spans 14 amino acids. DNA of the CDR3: TGTGCCATCAGTGAGGTTGGGGGGGCCTACGAGCAGTACTTC. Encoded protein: CAISEVGGAYEQYF.

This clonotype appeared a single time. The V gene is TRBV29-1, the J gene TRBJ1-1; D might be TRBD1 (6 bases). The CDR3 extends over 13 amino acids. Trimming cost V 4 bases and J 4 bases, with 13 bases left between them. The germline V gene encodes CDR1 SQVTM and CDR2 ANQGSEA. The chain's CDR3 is CSVGDRRGTEAFF. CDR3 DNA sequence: TGCAGCGTTGGTGACAGGAGGGGCACTGAAGCTTTCTTT.

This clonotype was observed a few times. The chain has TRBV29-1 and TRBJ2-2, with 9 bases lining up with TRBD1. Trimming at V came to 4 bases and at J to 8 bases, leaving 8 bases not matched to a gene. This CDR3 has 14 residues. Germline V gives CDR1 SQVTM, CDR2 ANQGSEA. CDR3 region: CSVVTGGALGELFF. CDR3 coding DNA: TGCAGCGTTGTTACAGGGGGCGCGTTGGGGGAGCTGTTTTTT.

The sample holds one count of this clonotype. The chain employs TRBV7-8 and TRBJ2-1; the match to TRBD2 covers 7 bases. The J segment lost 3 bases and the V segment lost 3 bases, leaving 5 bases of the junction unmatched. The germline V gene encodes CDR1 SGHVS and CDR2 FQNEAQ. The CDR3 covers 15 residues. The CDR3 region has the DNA TGTGCCAGCAGCTTTGGCGGGGGAGGCTACAATGAGCAGTTCTTC. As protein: CASSFGGGGYNEQFF.

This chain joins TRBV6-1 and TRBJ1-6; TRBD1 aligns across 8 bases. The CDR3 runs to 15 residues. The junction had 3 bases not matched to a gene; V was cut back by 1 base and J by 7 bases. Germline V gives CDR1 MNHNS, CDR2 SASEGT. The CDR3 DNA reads TGTGCCAGCAGTGAAGTTTGGACAGGGAATTCACCCCTCCACTTT. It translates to CASSEVWTGNSPLHF.

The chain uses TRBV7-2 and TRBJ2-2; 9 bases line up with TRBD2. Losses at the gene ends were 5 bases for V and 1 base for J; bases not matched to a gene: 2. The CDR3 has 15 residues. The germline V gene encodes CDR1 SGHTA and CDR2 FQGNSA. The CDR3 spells CASSPSGMNTGELFF. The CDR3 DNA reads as TGTGCCAGCAGCCCTAGCGGGATGAACACCGGGGAGCTGTTTTTT.